This entry lists 12 T cell receptor beta chains sequenced from one sample in a study of T cell clones after liver transplantation. The repertoire was sequenced with immunoSEQ multiplex PCR; TCRdb's copy has only in-frame clones and lacks some. The sample consists of some 80,000 clones, approximately 81% of them appearing once. This specimen consisted of CD4+ T cells from blood, obtained less than 50 months after liver transplant. The receptors shown here come from a human patient who received a liver transplant. Part of the T cells may come from the graft donor.

This chain links TRBV21-1 with TRBJ1-4; the tabulated D call, TRBD1, remains unverified against the DNA. TRBV21-1 is an annotated pseudogene. CDR3 size: 14 residues. The CDR3 sequence: CASSREQAVEKLFF. The CDR3 DNA sequence: TGTGCCAGCAGCAGGGAACAGGCGGTTGAAAAACTGTTTTTT.

This clone was seen just once. This chain uses TRBV7-2 with TRBJ2-5; the match to TRBD2 covers 9 bases. Unmatched junction bases numbered 12, after V lost 5 bases and J lost 5 bases. Germline loops: CDR1 SGHTA, CDR2 FQGNSA. The CDR3 spans 16 residues. DNA of the CDR3: TGTGCCAGCAGCAAAGGGGGTCGACTAGCGGCGGAGACCCAGTACTTC. It is translated as CASSKGGRLAAETQYF.

The chain uses TRBV7-3 and TRBJ2-5; the D is unclear. CDR3 size: 13 residues. Germline V gives CDR1 SGHTA, CDR2 FQGTGA. The ends were cut back, 2 bases at V and 3 bases at J, with 7 bases in the middle. CDR3 in amino acids: CASSLAREETQYF. DNA of the CDR3: TGTGCCAGCAGCTTAGCTCGAGAAGAGACCCAGTACTTC.

This chain uses TRBV28 with TRBJ2-5; a weak D match, TRBD1 (6 bases). The germline CDR1 and CDR2 sequences are MDHEN and SYDVKM. The length of the CDR3 is 15 residues. V shed 5 bases and J shed 5 bases, with 18 bases lying between them. The CDR3 nucleotides read TGTGCCAGCAGTACGAACAGGGCCACCATGGAGACCCAGTACTTC. It specifies CASSTNRATMETQYF.

This clone was seen only once. J is TRBJ2-1 and V is TRBV7-2; 7 nucleotides align to TRBD2. This CDR3 has 17 amino acids. V shed 5 bases, J shed 8 bases, and the junction held 18 bases outside the gene matches. Germline assignment: CDR1 SGHTA and CDR2 FQGNSA. CDR3 sequence (DNA): TGTGCCAGCAGCCCCCCACGCGGCGGGAGTTATCAAGATGAGCAGTTCTTC. Residues: CASSPPRGGSYQDEQFF.

The chain joins TRBV28 to TRBJ1-5; D is possibly TRBD1 (5 bases). V was cut by 3 bases and J by 2 bases, with 5 bases left in between. From germline, CDR1 is MDHEN and CDR2 SYDVKM. The CDR3 has 13 amino acids. The DNA for the CDR3 is TGTGCCAGCAGTTTGACAGGCAATCAGCCCCAGCATTTT. It is translated as CASSLTGNQPQHF.

The chain uses TRBV19 and TRBJ1-2; 8 nucleotides align to TRBD1. The CDR3 contains 14 residues. Germline V gene lookup returns CDR1 LNHDA and CDR2 SQIVND (reference sequence). The V segment lost 11 bases and the J segment 4 bases; nucleotides outside the gene matches: 12. CDR3: CASGVQGAAYGYTF. The CDR3 DNA sequence: TGTGCCTCAGGGGTTCAGGGGGCAGCCTATGGCTACACCTTC.

This clone was detected a few times. The chain recombines TRBV7-9 with TRBJ2-6; D is undetermined. Germline CDR1 reads SEHNR; CDR2 reads FQNEAQ (reference sequence). The CDR3 covers 14 residues. V was trimmed by 3 bases and J by 0 bases, leaving 3 bases between them. Written as DNA, the CDR3 is TGTGCCAGCAGCTTGAGCTCTGGGGCCAACGTCCTGACTTTC. Its protein is CASSLSSGANVLTF.

The V call is TRBV2, the J call TRBJ1-5, with a possible D match to TRBD1 (5 bases). Germline CDR1 is SNHLY and CDR2 is FYNNEI. V gave up 7 bases and J gave up 4 bases, with 14 bases separating them. The CDR3 contains 14 residues. CDR3 sequence (DNA): TGTGCCAGCAAAGTCGAGGGGCATAATCAGCCCCAGCATTTT. Translated, it gives CASKVEGHNQPQHF.

This clone was seen only a few times. As DNA, the CDR3 is TGTGCCAGCAGCCAACTTTTACAGGCTAACTATGGCTACACCTTC. Translation gives CASSQLLQANYGYTF. The chain joins TRBV4-2 to TRBJ1-2; D may be TRBD1 (5 bases). V lost 2 bases and J lost 0, with 10 bases in between. Germline V gene data show CDR1 as LGHNA and CDR2 as YNFKEQ. This CDR3 comprises 15 residues.

This clone was counted once. The chain uses TRBV28 and TRBJ2-7; 10 bases fit TRBD2. Germline V lookup: CDR1 MDHEN, CDR2 SYDVKM. The CDR3 is 16 amino acids. J was trimmed by 5 bases and V by 1 base; bases with no gene match: 8. CDR3 amino acids: CASSLSPPSGGNEQYF. The CDR3 DNA is TGTGCCAGCAGTTTATCCCCGCCTAGCGGGGGAAACGAGCAGTACTTC.

V usage is TRBV2 and J usage is TRBJ1-1; D might be TRBD1 (5 bases). The V gene lost 5 bases and the J gene lost 6 bases, with 10 bases spanning the gap. The germline V gene has CDR1 SNHLY and CDR2 FYNNEI. The CDR3 is 12 residues long. In nucleotides, the CDR3 is TGTGCCAGCAGTTTGGAGGGACCTGAAGCTTTCTTT. Amino acid sequence: CASSLEGPEAFF.